This record covers a single TCR beta chain. The data are from a study of blood T cell repertoires in COVID-19. About the study: The United States, Italy and Spain supplied acute and convalescent COVID-19 samples. Nucleic acid was either cDNA or gDNA, and it came from T cells, B-cell-depleted T cells, or PBMCs.

Trimming stripped 3 bases from V and 9 bases from J, with 10 bases between. Germline CDR1 DFQATT, CDR2 SNEGSKA (reference sequence). This CDR3 is 11 amino acids long. Recovered status in Cohort 3 required two negative PCRs, clearance, or symptom resolution. Authors' analysis steps: Estimation of nucleated cell counts relied on the amplification of reference gene primers. The assay was immunoSEQ multiplex PCR, and TCRdb's table has in-frame clones only and misses some. From that table come the V and J calls and clone size; the DNA was used to work out D and trimming. The sample lists a few hundred thousand clones, more than 65% occurring once.

The TCR was taken from a man in his fifties who had recovered from COVID-19. Sequencing used PBMCs or T cells enriched from blood (not recorded which). The rearrangement links TRBV20-1 to TRBJ2-3; a possible D gene is TRBD2 (6 bases). CDR3 sequence: CSASLAGTQYF. The CDR3, as DNA: TGCAGTGCTAGTTTGGCGGGGACGCAGTATTTT.